The 23 T cell receptor beta chains presented below share a single source sample, sequenced in a study of cytomegalovirus exposure and HLA in healthy donors. The PCR contained 60 Vbeta and 13 Jbeta primers. Clones were read by immunoSEQ multiplex PCR, and TCRdb kept only the in-frame ones, dropping some. The table shows 150,000 or so clones, with 65% to 85% occurring only once. Sequenced input: PBMCs. The receptors derive from a man between 18 and 29 years old in good health and CMV-seronegative.

The sample holds a few counts of this clone. V gene TRBV27 combines with J gene TRBJ1-6; TRBD1 matches 7 bases. J lost 7 bases, V lost 5 bases, and 5 bases had no gene match. Germline-derived CDR1 and CDR2 are MNHEY and SMNVEV (reference sequence). The CDR3 runs 14 residues. This CDR3 reads CASSPWDRNSPLHF. DNA for the CDR3: TGTGCCAGCAGTCCGTGGGACAGAAATTCACCCCTCCACTTT.

J is TRBJ2-7 and V is TRBV7-9, with 9 bases aligning to TRBD1. The germline gives CDR1 SEHNR, CDR2 FQNEAQ (reference sequence). CDR3 size: 14 residues. J gave up 5 bases and V 4 bases, and 6 bases lay outside the gene matches. CDR3 loop: CASSSRDRDDEQYF. DNA for the CDR3: TGTGCCAGCAGCTCCCGGGACAGGGATGACGAGCAGTACTTC.

This clone was recorded only once. This chain connects TRBV28 to TRBJ2-2; D is uncertain. Germline-derived CDR1 and CDR2 are MDHEN and SYDVKM. CDR3 size: 14 residues. V was cut by 7 bases and J by 4 bases, with 13 bases left in between. CDR3 sequence (DNA): TGTGCCAGCACCCCCGGGTATCCCACCGGGGAGCTGTTTTTT. It yields the protein CASTPGYPTGELFF.

This clone has just a few counts. The chain links TRBV27 to TRBJ2-3, with TRBD2 identical over 8 bases. This CDR3 has 14 amino acids. J was trimmed by 7 bases and V by 8 bases; bases with no gene match: 11. Germline assignment: CDR1 MNHEY and CDR2 SMNVEV (reference sequence). CDR3 coding DNA: TGTGCCAGCCTGTCGGCGGGAGGCGGACATACGCAGTATTTT. It yields the protein CASLSAGGGHTQYF.

This chain uses TRBV30 with TRBJ2-1; no reliable D call. Deletions cut 4 bases from V and 1 base from J, with 5 bases between. This CDR3 has 12 residues. CDR1 is GTSNPN and CDR2 is SVGIG in the germline V gene (reference sequence). CDR3 protein: CAWILSYNEQFF. CDR3 nucleotides: TGTGCCTGGATTCTATCCTACAATGAGCAGTTCTTC.

The rearrangement uses TRBV9 and TRBJ2-3; D gene unclear. V lost 0 bases to trimming and J lost 3 bases, with 11 bases between them. This CDR3 contains 15 residues. CDR1 is SGDLS, CDR2 YYNGEE, per germline. The CDR3 reads CASSVAGQKTDTQYF. The CDR3 region has the DNA TGTGCCAGCAGCGTAGCTGGGCAGAAAACAGATACGCAGTATTTT.

This chain connects TRBV5-1 to TRBJ2-3, with D possibly matching TRBD1 (6 bases). This CDR3 is 15 amino acids long. CDR1 is SGHRS and CDR2 is YFSETQ in the germline V gene. V shed 4 bases and J shed 1 base, with 13 bases lying between them. CDR3 nucleotides: TGCGCCAGCAGCCCCACAGGGACACGCACAGATACGCAGTATTTT. Protein: CASSPTGTRTDTQYF.

The chain uses TRBV6-5 and TRBJ2-1; 7 positions match TRBD2. The V gene's germline CDR1 is MNHEY and CDR2 SVGAGI. The CDR3 is 16 amino acids. V was clipped by 2 bases and J by 9 bases; unmatched bases: 13. In nucleotides, the CDR3 is TGTGCCAGCAGTTACGGGGAGGGGTTCAATGTAATTGAGCAGTTCTTC. This translates into CASSYGEGFNVIEQFF.

The gene calls are TRBV2 and TRBJ1-4; D not certain. Trimming took 8 bases from V and 0 from J, leaving 7 bases between them. The CDR3 runs to 13 residues. Germline CDR1 SNHLY, CDR2 FYNNEI. This CDR3 is CASQAPTNEKLFF. CDR3 DNA sequence: TGTGCCAGCCAGGCTCCAACTAATGAAAAACTGTTTTTT. Drawing the rest from reference TRBV2 and TRBJ1-4, the complete variable domain is EPEVTQTPSHQVTQMGQEVILRCVPISNHLYFYWYRQILGQKVEFLVSFYNNEISEKSEIFDDQFSVERPDGSNFTLKIRSTKLEDSAMYFCASQAPTNEKLFFGSGTQLSVL.

V is TRBV19 and J is TRBJ1-2, with 7 bases fitting TRBD1. V lost 6 bases, J lost 8 bases, and 6 bases stayed unmatched. The CDR3 runs to 12 residues. Germline lookup yields CDR1 LNHDA and CDR2 SQIVND (reference sequence). CDR3 nucleotide sequence: TGTGCCAGTAGAAGCCAGGGGGACGGCTACACCTTC. Translation: CASRSQGDGYTF.

This clone occurred a few times. The rearrangement links TRBV18 to TRBJ1-1; 10 bases line up with TRBD1. V lost 3 bases and J lost 1; bases outside the gene matches: 5. The V gene's germline CDR1 is KGHSH and CDR2 LQKENI. The CDR3 is made up of 16 amino acids. This chain's CDR3 is CASSPIGTGANTEAFF. The CDR3 coding sequence is TGTGCCAGCTCACCTATCGGGACAGGGGCGAACACTGAAGCTTTCTTT.

V is TRBV7-9 and J is TRBJ1-2, with D unclear. The length of the CDR3 is 13 residues. V lost 5 bases and J 5 bases, leaving 12 bases between the germline ends. Germline CDR1 is SEHNR and CDR2 is FQNEAQ (reference sequence). The CDR3 protein is CASSVTEGYGYTF. The CDR3 DNA is TGTGCCAGCAGCGTAACGGAGGGTTATGGCTACACCTTC.

The chain combines TRBV7-3 with TRBJ2-2; 10 bases are a match to TRBD1. The CDR3 is 16 amino acids. After removal of 5 bases from V and 3 bases from J, the junction contained 6 bases not matched to a gene. Germline V lookup: CDR1 SGHTA, CDR2 FQGTGA. The CDR3 is CASSPRQGADTGELFF. Written as DNA, the CDR3 is TGTGCCAGCAGCCCACGACAGGGGGCGGACACCGGGGAGCTGTTTTTT.

This chain uses TRBV6-5 with TRBJ1-4, with 7 bases identical to TRBD1. The V gene's germline CDR1 is MNHEY and CDR2 SVGAGI. With 6 bases clipped from V and 2 bases from J, the junction kept 6 bases outside the gene matches. CDR3 length: 15 residues. For the CDR3, the DNA is TGTGCCAGCAGCTTAACGGGACAGACTAATGAAAAACTGTTTTTT. It is translated as CASSLTGQTNEKLFF.

The count of this clone is one. The chain recombines TRBV6-1 with TRBJ2-5, with TRBD1 matching 9 bases. V shed 10 bases, J shed 1 base, and the junction held 10 bases outside the gene matches. Germline assignment: CDR1 MNHNS and CDR2 SASEGT. CDR3 size: 15 residues. DNA of the CDR3: TGTGCCACCAGGGCCTCGGACAGGGGCCAAGAGACCCAGTACTTC. Translation gives CATRASDRGQETQYF.

The chain recombines TRBV4-2 with TRBJ2-6; D is uncertain. Trimming pared 3 bases from V and 2 bases from J, leaving 14 bases between. Germline V gene lookup returns CDR1 LGHNA and CDR2 YNFKEQ. The CDR3 length is 17 residues. The CDR3 region has the DNA TGTGCCAGCAGCCACCGAACAGACATAGCTGGGGCCAACGTCCTGACTTTC. Protein sequence: CASSHRTDIAGANVLTF.

The chain joins TRBV6-5 to TRBJ1-1; the D is unclear. V shed 0 bases and J shed 11 bases, with 13 bases lying between them. This CDR3 contains 13 residues. From germline, CDR1 is MNHEY and CDR2 SVGAGI. The CDR3 here is CASSYSNTRRAFF. CDR3 DNA sequence: TGTGCCAGCAGTTACTCTAACACGAGGAGGGCTTTCTTT.

This chain joins TRBV4-1 and TRBJ1-2, with unresolved D. V gave up 1 base and J gave up 1 base, with 10 bases separating them. This CDR3 region has 15 residues. CDR1 and CDR2 (germline): MGHRA, YSYEKL. The CDR3 DNA follows: TGCGCCAGCAGCCAAGTAATCGGTAATAACTATGGCTACACCTTC. Translated, it gives CASSQVIGNNYGYTF.

This clone appeared a few times. The chain employs TRBV6-4 and TRBJ1-1, with 8 bases lining up with TRBD1. This CDR3 contains 15 residues. Germline values: CDR1 MRHNA, CDR2 SNTAGT. The V segment lost 6 bases and the J segment 3 bases; nucleotides outside the gene matches: 9. CDR3 sequence: CASRRQGNLDTEAFF. CDR3 DNA: TGTGCCAGCAGAAGACAGGGGAATCTTGACACTGAAGCTTTCTTT.

Concerning this clone itself: In this CDR3 the conserved last residue, phenylalanine or tryptophan, is missing, so a read error is likely. The rearrangement joins TRBV5-1 to TRBJ1-6; a weak D match, TRBD1 (5 bases). Per the germline V gene, CDR1 is SGHRS and CDR2 is YFSETQ. Trimming took 3 bases from V and 5 from J, leaving 15 bases between them. The CDR3 has 16 residues. The CDR3 loop reads CASSSFQGEDNSPLHL. CDR3 DNA sequence: TGCGCCAGCAGCTCTTTCCAAGGGGAGGATAATTCACCCCTCCACCTT.

This clone was seen more than once but under ten times. The chain combines TRBV18 with TRBJ2-5; TRBD2 matches at 14 bases. The CDR3 has 15 amino acids. Germline V gene data show CDR1 as KGHSH and CDR2 as LQKENI. J gave up 3 bases and V 5 bases, and 2 bases lay outside the gene matches. The CDR3 here is CASSMGLAGEETQYF. DNA of the CDR3: TGTGCCAGCTCAATGGGACTAGCGGGGGAAGAGACCCAGTACTTC.

The count of this clone is one. The gene calls are TRBV11-3 and TRBJ2-3; D may be TRBD1 (6 bases). The CDR3 has 15 residues. Germline V gives CDR1 SGHNT, CDR2 YENEEA. Trimming pared 5 bases from V and 0 bases from J, leaving 12 bases between. The CDR3 region has the DNA TGTGCCAGCAGCCCAACAGGGTTTAGCACAGATACGCAGTATTTT. Amino acids: CASSPTGFSTDTQYF.

This rearrangement joins TRBV6-4 to TRBJ2-3; possible D gene TRBD1, 5 bases. The CDR3 is 15 amino acids. The germline V gene has CDR1 MRHNA and CDR2 SNTAGT. The V gene lost 2 bases and the J gene lost 6 bases, with 15 bases spanning the gap. This CDR3 is CASSDSQGSTDTQYF. The CDR3 nucleotides are TGTGCCAGCAGTGACAGTCAGGGTAGTACGGATACGCAGTATTTT.